This TCR beta chain was identified during a study of graft-versus-host responses after intestinal transplantation. Study summary: Each recipient received anti-thymocyte globulin induction, then tacrolimus and steroids for two to three years.

Intraepithelial and lamina propria lymphocytes were isolated from graft specimens. The data were produced by immunoSEQ multiplex PCR, yet TCRdb's version contains in-frame clones alone and is incomplete. The top ten hold more than 5% of the sample, which has 15,000 to 20,000 clones, around 82% seen once. The germline gives CDR1 MNHEY, CDR2 SVGAGI. Trimming shortened V by 2 bases and J by 8 bases, and 13 bases separated the two germline ends. The CDR3 contains 14 residues. The J gene is TRBJ1-5, the V gene TRBV6-5; D is possibly TRBD1 (6 bases). The sequence was obtained from a human patient who received an intestinal transplant, so some T cells may come from the graft donor. The sample here was ileum tissue, taken 17 days after transplant. The CDR3 nucleotides read TGTGCCAGCAGTTACCTACAGGGCGGCGAGCCCCAGCATTTT. Its translation: CASSYLQGGEPQHF.